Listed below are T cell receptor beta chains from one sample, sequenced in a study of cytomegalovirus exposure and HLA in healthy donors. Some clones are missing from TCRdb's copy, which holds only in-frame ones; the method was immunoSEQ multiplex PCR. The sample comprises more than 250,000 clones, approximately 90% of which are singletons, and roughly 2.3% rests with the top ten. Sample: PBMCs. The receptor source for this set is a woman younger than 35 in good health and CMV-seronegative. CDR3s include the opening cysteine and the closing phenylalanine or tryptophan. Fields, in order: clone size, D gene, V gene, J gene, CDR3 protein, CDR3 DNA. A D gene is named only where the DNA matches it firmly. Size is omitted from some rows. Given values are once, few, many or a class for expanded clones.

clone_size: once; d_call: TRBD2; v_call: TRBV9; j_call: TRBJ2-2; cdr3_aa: CASSVLAGGNTGELFF; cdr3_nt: TGTGCCAGCAGCGTACTAGCGGGGGGGAACACCGGGGAGCTGTTTTTT
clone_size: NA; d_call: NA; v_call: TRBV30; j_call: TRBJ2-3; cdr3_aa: CAWSVGGDFTDTQYF; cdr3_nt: TGTGCCTGGAGTGTAGGGGGGGACTTCACAGATACGCAGTATTTT
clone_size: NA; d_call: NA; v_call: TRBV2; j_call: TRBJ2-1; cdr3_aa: CASSESSSYNEQFF; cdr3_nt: TGTGCCAGCAGTGAATCCAGCTCCTACAATGAGCAGTTCTTC
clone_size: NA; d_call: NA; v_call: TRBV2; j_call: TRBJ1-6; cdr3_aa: CASRTQGNNSPLHF; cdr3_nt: TGTGCCAGCAGGACACAGGGCAATAATTCACCCCTCCACTTT
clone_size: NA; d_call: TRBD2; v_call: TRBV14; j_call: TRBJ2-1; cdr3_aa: CASSQRLAGGPYNEQFF; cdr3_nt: TGTGCCAGCAGCCAGAGACTAGCGGGGGGGCCCTACAATGAGCAGTTCTTC
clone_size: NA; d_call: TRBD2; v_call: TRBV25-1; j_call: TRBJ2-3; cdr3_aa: CASSEDGGTDTQYF; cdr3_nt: TGTGCCAGCAGTGAAGACGGGGGGACAGATACGCAGTATTTT
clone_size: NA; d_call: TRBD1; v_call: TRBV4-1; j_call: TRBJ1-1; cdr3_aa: CASSQETGGKAFF; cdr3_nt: TGCGCCAGCAGCCAAGAAACAGGGGGTAAAGCTTTCTTT
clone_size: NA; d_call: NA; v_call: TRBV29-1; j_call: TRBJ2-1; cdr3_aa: CSVEANRGGEQFF; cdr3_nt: TGCAGCGTTGAAGCCAACAGGGGGGGCGAGCAGTTCTTC
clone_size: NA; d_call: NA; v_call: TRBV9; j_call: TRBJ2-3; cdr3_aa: CASSVEPSTKSDTQYF; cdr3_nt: TGTGCCAGCAGCGTAGAGCCCAGCACTAAATCAGATACGCAGTATTTT
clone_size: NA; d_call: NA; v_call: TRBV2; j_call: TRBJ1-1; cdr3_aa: CASSGQGKALEAFF; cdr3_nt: TGTGCCAGCAGTGGGCAGGGTAAGGCCCTTGAAGCTTTCTTT
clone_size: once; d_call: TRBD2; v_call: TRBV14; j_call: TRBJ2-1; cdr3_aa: CASALSGGTEQFF; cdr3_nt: TGTGCCAGCGCGCTAAGCGGGGGCACTGAGCAGTTCTTC
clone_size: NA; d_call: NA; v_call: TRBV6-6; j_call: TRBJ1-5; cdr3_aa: CASTTWDWQPQHF; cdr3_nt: TGTGCCAGCACCACCTGGGACTGGCAGCCCCAGCATTTT
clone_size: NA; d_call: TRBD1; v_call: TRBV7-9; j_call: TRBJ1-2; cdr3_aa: CASSLRLDRDDGYTF; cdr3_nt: TGTGCCAGCAGCTTGAGGTTAGACAGGGACGATGGCTACACCTTC
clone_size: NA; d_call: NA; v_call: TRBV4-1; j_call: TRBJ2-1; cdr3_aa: CASSLLRVAYNEQFF; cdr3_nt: TGCGCCAGCAGCCTTCTGCGGGTAGCATACAATGAGCAGTTCTTC
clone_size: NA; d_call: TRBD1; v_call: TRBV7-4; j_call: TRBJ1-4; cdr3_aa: CASSRQGSGNEKLFF; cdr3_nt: TGTGCCAGCAGCCGACAGGGTTCGGGTAATGAAAAACTGTTTTTT
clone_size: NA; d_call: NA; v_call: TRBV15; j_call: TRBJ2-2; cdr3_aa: CATSTWTGATGELFF; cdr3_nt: TGTGCCACCAGCACATGGACTGGAGCGACCGGGGAGCTGTTTTTT
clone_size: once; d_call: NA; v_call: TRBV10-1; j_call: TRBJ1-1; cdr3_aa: CASSESRGMNTEAFF; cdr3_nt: TGCGCCAGCAGTGAGTCGCGGGGGATGAACACTGAAGCTTTCTTT
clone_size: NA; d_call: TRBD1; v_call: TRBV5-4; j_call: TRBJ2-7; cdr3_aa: CASSGGQGIYEQYF; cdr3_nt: TGTGCCAGCAGCGGAGGACAGGGTATCTACGAGCAGTACTTC
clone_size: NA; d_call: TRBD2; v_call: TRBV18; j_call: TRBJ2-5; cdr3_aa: CASSTTSGGFQETQYF; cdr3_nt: TGTGCCAGCTCTACCACTAGCGGGGGGTTTCAAGAGACCCAGTACTTC
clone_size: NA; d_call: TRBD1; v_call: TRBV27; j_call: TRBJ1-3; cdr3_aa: CASRPLAGGSGNTIYF; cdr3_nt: TGTGCCAGCAGACCCTTGGCAGGGGGCTCAGGAAACACCATATATTTT
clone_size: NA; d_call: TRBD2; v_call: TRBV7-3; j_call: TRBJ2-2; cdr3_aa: CASSYPTGLAGGPSATGELFF; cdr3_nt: TGTGCCAGCAGCTACCCAACCGGACTAGCGGGGGGCCCGTCAGCCACCGGGGAGCTGTTTTTT
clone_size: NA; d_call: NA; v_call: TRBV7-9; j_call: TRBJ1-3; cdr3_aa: CSSRPPPSGGGNTIYF; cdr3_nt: TGTTCCAGCAGGCCGCCTCCCTCCGGCGGAGGAAACACCATATATTTT
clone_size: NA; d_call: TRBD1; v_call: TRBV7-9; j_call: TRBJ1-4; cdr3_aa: CASSWGQEEFF; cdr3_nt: TGTGCCAGCAGCTGGGGACAGGAAGAGTTCTTT